In its sample, the clone carrying this T cell receptor (beta chain) was seen once. What it recognizes is unknown. Method: immunoSEQ multiplex PCR; TCRdb's copy keeps in-frame clones and lacks some. The data show roughly 7,000 clones, around three fifths seen once. This record belongs to a study of CD8 T cell repertoires and HIV-1 epitope variants. In the study overall: Separate wells received one of Twenty-five Gag or Nef variant peptides. An uncultured baseline aliquot held 1M T cells.

The CDR3 has 15 amino acids. CDR1 and CDR2 from the germline V gene are ENHRY and SYGVKD. V was trimmed by 0 bases and J by 3 bases, leaving 12 bases between them. Study-wide findings and caveats: Nine or ten antigen-specific TCR beta clonotypes were found; over 5 seemed cross-reactive to variants. About five clonotypes recognized Nef KF9, one HW9, none TAALDMSHF.

The sequenced sample consisted of cultured CD8+ T cells derived from PBMCs. The V gene is TRBV10-3, the J gene TRBJ2-7, with D tentatively TRBD2 (6 bases). This TCR came from a male donor with HIV. The CDR3 DNA reads as TGTGCCATCAGTGAGTCGACTAGTCAACTCTACGAGCAGTACTTC. This gives the protein CAISESTSQLYEQYF.